This is a list of T cell receptor beta chains from one sample in a study of cytomegalovirus exposure and HLA in healthy donors. Some clones are missing from TCRdb's copy, which holds only in-frame ones; the method was immunoSEQ multiplex PCR. The table lists roughly 100,000 clones, about 85% of them singletons, with 20% to 25% in the top ten. What was sequenced was PBMCs. The origin of the receptors is a man between 18 and 35 years old in good health and CMV-seropositive. CDR3s include the opening cysteine and the closing phenylalanine or tryptophan. A D gene is named only where the DNA matches it firmly. A row's size may be missing; if present it is once, few, many or a size class.

. | TRBJ2-7 | TRBV28 | . | TGTGCCAGCAGTACGCTTTCAGGGTCCTACGAGCAGTACTTC | CASSTLSGSYEQYF
. | TRBJ2-7 | TRBV19 | . | TGTGCCACCCCCACCGGACAGCCTCGGGGCGAGCAGTACTTC | CATPTGQPRGEQYF
. | TRBJ1-4 | TRBV9 | . | TGTGCCAGCAGCGAGGAACCGGGAGGGACTAATGAAAAACTGTTTTTT | CASSEEPGGTNEKLFF
. | TRBJ2-5 | TRBV5-4 | . | TGTGCCAGCAGCTCGTTGGGGCTTAATTCGGAGACCCAGTACTTC | CASSSLGLNSETQYF
TRBD1 | TRBJ2-2 | TRBV5-1 | once | TGCGCCAGCAGCTTGGGATTTGACAGGGTTCCCGGGGAGCTGTTTTTT | CASSLGFDRVPGELFF
. | TRBJ1-5 | TRBV30 | . | TGTGCCTGGAGTGTTAGGCGGAGCAATCAGCCCCAGCATTTT | CAWSVRRSNQPQHF
TRBD1 | TRBJ1-2 | TRBV4-1 | . | TGCGCCAGCAGCCGCTCCCCGAGAGACAGGGGTAACTATGGCTACACCTTC | CASSRSPRDRGNYGYTF
. | TRBJ2-3 | TRBV10-3 | . | TGTGCCATTGGGGGGACAGATACGCAGTATTTT | CAIGGTDTQYF
TRBD2 | TRBJ2-1 | TRBV9 | . | TGTGCCAGCAGCGTAACTAGCGGCCTGTACAATGAGCAGTTCTTC | CASSVTSGLYNEQFF
. | TRBJ1-1 | TRBV20-1 | . | TGCAGTGCCCGAGGGTGGTCTGAAGCTTTCTTT | CSARGWSEAFF
. | TRBJ2-7 | TRBV15 | . | TGTGCCACCAGCGTAGAGATTGGTACGGGGGAGCAGTACTTC | CATSVEIGTGEQYF
TRBD2 | TRBJ2-1 | TRBV7-3 | . | TGTGCCAGCAGCCCCCCACGCCTCACTAGCGTGAGCTACAATGAGCAGTTCTTC | CASSPPRLTSVSYNEQFF
TRBD1 | TRBJ2-3 | TRBV18 | . | TGTGCCAGCTCACCAAATACCGGGACAGCGAGCACAGATACGCAGTATTTT | CASSPNTGTASTDTQYF
. | TRBJ2-3 | TRBV7-6 | . | TGTGCCAGCAGCTTAGCCAGGGCCACAGATACGCAGTATTTT | CASSLARATDTQYF
TRBD1 | TRBJ1-4 | TRBV19 | . | TGTGCCAGTAGCGCGATACAGGGGGCACATGAAAAACTGTTTTTT | CASSAIQGAHEKLFF
. | TRBJ2-3 | TRBV2 | . | TGTGCCAGCAGTGAAAGGCGGGATTCAGATACGCAGTATTTT | CASSERRDSDTQYF
. | TRBJ2-1 | TRBV6-4 | . | TGTGCCAGCAGTGCGGTGGAGACAGGACACTACAATGAGCAGTTCTTC | CASSAVETGHYNEQFF
. | TRBJ1-5 | TRBV7-2 | . | TGTGCCAGCAGCTACAGGCCCGCAGCGCCCCAGCATTTT | CASSYRPAAPQHF
TRBD1 | TRBJ2-1 | TRBV9 | . | TGTGCCAGCAGCCCCCGGCTAGGACAGGAAGATGAGCAGTTCTTC | CASSPRLGQEDEQFF
. | TRBJ1-1 | TRBV28 | . | TGTGCCAGCCAGGGGATTTCGGCAAGGGCTTTCTTT | CASQGISARAFF
. | TRBJ2-7 | TRBV6-1 | . | TGTGCGGGGGGGGCGGGAGTGCTAACCTACGAGCAGTACTTC | CAGGAGVLTYEQYF
. | TRBJ2-7 | TRBV29-1 | . | TGCAGCGTTGAAAGCGGAGGGGAGCAGTACTTC | CSVESGGEQYF
TRBD2 | TRBJ2-1 | TRBV5-1 | . | TGCGCCAGCAGACAGGGACTAGCGGGAGAGGGATTCTTC | CASRQGLAGEGFF
. | TRBJ1-2 | TRBV6-5 | . | TGTGCCAGCAGTTACGCAGGCTTCTATGGCTACACCTTC | CASSYAGFYGYTF
. | TRBJ1-1 | TRBV5-1 | . | TGCGCCAGCAGCCTAAGGACAGTGAACACTGAAGCTTTCTTT | CASSLRTVNTEAFF
. | TRBJ2-7 | TRBV19 | . | TGTGCCAGTAGTATTGACAGCCCCTACGAGCAGTACTTC | CASSIDSPYEQYF
TRBD1 | TRBJ1-2 | TRBV10-3 | . | TGTGCCACCGGGAGGGACAGCTATGGCTACACCTTC | CATGRDSYGYTF
. | TRBJ2-3 | TRBV18 | . | TGTGCCAGCTCACCACCGAGGGGCACAGATACGCAGTATTTT | CASSPPRGTDTQYF
TRBD1 | TRBJ1-6 | TRBV27 | . | TGTGCCAGCAGTACCAGGGGGACCTCCTATAATTCACCCCTCCACTTT | CASSTRGTSYNSPLHF
. | TRBJ1-4 | TRBV11-2 | . | TGTGCCAGCAGCCTCGAACAGCTTAATGAAAAACTGTTTTTT | CASSLEQLNEKLFF
. | TRBJ1-2 | TRBV19 | once | TGTGCCAGTAGTATCTCGGGGACTAACTATGGCTACACCTTC | CASSISGTNYGYTF
. | TRBJ2-1 | TRBV2 | . | TGTGCCAGCAACTTAGCGGAATCCCTACTCAATGAGCAGTTCTTC | CASNLAESLLNEQFF
TRBD1 | TRBJ1-1 | TRBV6-5 | . | TGTGCCAGCAGTTACAACAGGGGGAACACTGAAGCTTTCTTT | CASSYNRGNTEAFF
. | TRBJ1-2 | TRBV28 | . | TGTGCCAGCTTACGACAAGCTCTTAACTATGGCTACACCTTC | CASLRQALNYGYTF
TRBD2 | TRBJ2-3 | TRBV19 | once | TGTGCCAGTAGGGACTCCGGGAGGACAGATACGCAGTATTTT | CASRDSGRTDTQYF
. | TRBJ1-1 | TRBV28 | . | TGTGCCAGTGACCGGGGGGACACTGAAGCTTTCTTT | CASDRGDTEAFF
. | TRBJ2-1 | TRBV5-1 | . | TGCGCCAGCAGCTTGGATCGGTATGAGCAGTTCTTC | CASSLDRYEQFF
. | TRBJ1-3 | TRBV5-1 | . | TGCGCCAGCAGCTTTGCCGGTTCTGGAAACACCATATATTTT | CASSFAGSGNTIYF
. | TRBJ1-1 | TRBV6-5 | . | TGTGCCAGCAGTTACGGAAGGGGGAACACTGAAGCTTTCTTT | CASSYGRGNTEAFF
. | TRBJ2-2 | TRBV4-2 | medium-sized | TGTGCCAGCAGCCAAGTCACAGCCGAGCCCGGGGAGCTGTTTTTT | CASSQVTAEPGELFF
. | TRBJ1-5 | TRBV5-8 | . | TGTGCCAGCAGCTTGGATGTCGCGTCAGGGCCCCAGCATTTT | CASSLDVASGPQHF
TRBD1 | TRBJ2-5 | TRBV15 | . | TGTGCCACCAGCAGAGATCAGGGGGCAGAGACCCAGTACTTC | CATSRDQGAETQYF
. | TRBJ2-1 | TRBV6-1 | . | TGTGCCAGCACCGAGGGCCATGAGCAGTTCTTC | CASTEGHEQFF
. | TRBJ1-2 | TRBV5-1 | . | TGCGCCAGCAGCTTGGTCGCCACAGGTTCCCTTAACTATGGCTACACCTTC | CASSLVATGSLNYGYTF
TRBD2 | TRBJ2-3 | TRBV29-1 | . | TGCAGCGTTGTACCCCTAGCGGGAACAGATACGCAGTATTTT | CSVVPLAGTDTQYF
. | TRBJ2-7 | TRBV6-1 | . | TGTGCCAGCAGTGAATTAACCGTGAGCTCCTACGAGCAGTACTTC | CASSELTVSSYEQYF
TRBD1 | TRBJ2-1 | TRBV29-1 | . | TGCAGCTCCAGACAGGGGGAACACAATGAGCAGTTCTTC | CSSRQGEHNEQFF
TRBD1 | TRBJ1-5 | TRBV27 | few | TGTGCCAGCAGCTCCGGACAGGGATCGCAGCCCCAGCATTTT | CASSSGQGSQPQHF
. | TRBJ2-2 | TRBV5-4 | . | TGTGCCAGCAGCTTGGATAGCGGAAACACCGGGGAGCTGTTTTTT | CASSLDSGNTGELFF